These T cell receptor beta chains were read from a single sample in a study of blood T cell repertoires in COVID-19. Only in-frame clones appear in the TCRdb table, and some are missing; sequencing was by immunoSEQ multiplex PCR. The data show some 250,000 clones, roughly nine tenths seen once. The sequenced sample was peripheral blood. The source of these receptors is a woman aged 25 to 39 with COVID-19, enrolled during active disease. The CDR3 runs from the conserved cysteine through the conserved F or W. The order of the fields is clone size, V gene, J gene, CDR3 protein. Part of the rows lack a size; the others show once, few, many or a class for expanded clones.

few	TRBV29-1	TRBJ1-1	CSVLDTLNTEAFF
-	TRBV18	TRBJ2-7	CASSPTTGAHEQYF
-	TRBV29-1	TRBJ2-7	CSVEEGTEDFSPYEQYF
-	TRBV5-1	TRBJ2-1	CASSILAVGNEQFF
-	TRBV6-6	TRBJ1-5	CASSHRGGSQPQHF
-	TRBV10-3	TRBJ2-7	CAIKAGGFGEQYF
few	TRBV6-5	TRBJ2-3	CASRGGTADTQYF
-	TRBV28	TRBJ2-5	CASSGSGGKETQYF
once	TRBV13	TRBJ2-1	CASSLGATGLGTFF
-	TRBV6-5	TRBJ1-2	CASSYSADYYGYTF
-	TRBV27	TRBJ2-5	CASRSWTGQETQYF